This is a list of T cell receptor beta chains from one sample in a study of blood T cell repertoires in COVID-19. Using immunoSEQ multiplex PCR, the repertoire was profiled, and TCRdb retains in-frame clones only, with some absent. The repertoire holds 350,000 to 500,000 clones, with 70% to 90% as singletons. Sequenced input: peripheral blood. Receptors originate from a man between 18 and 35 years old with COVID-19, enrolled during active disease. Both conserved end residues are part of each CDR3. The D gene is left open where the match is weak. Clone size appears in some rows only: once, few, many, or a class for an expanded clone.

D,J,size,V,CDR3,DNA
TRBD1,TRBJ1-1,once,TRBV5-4,CASSPRDRRNTEAFF,TGTGCCAGCAGCCCCCGGGACAGGCGGAACACTGAAGCTTTCTTT
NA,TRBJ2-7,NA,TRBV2,CASSDLEGFRYEQYF,TGTGCCAGCAGTGATCTCGAGGGTTTTCGCTACGAGCAGTACTTC
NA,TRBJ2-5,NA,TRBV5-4,CASSLEGVMETQYF,TGTGCCAGCAGCTTGGAGGGAGTGATGGAGACCCAGTACTTC
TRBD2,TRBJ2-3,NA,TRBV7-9,CASSLSGLAPDTQYF,TGTGCCAGCAGCTTATCAGGACTAGCCCCAGATACGCAGTATTTT
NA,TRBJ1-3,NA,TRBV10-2,CASRGTISGNTIYF,TGCGCCAGCAGGGGGACAATCTCTGGAAACACCATATATTTT
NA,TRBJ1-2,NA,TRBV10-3,CAVALGPGDDYTF,TGTGCCGTCGCACTAGGCCCGGGCGATGACTACACCTTC
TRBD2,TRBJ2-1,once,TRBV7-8,CASSHPGGGSEQFF,TGTGCCAGCAGCCACCCGGGGGGGGGCAGTGAGCAGTTCTTC
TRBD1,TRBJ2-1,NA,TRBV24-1,CATGQGLFNEQFF,TGTGCCACGGGACAGGGGCTATTCAATGAGCAGTTCTTC
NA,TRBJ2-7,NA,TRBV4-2,CASSQESVSSYEQYF,TGTGCCAGCAGCCAAGAAAGCGTTAGCTCCTACGAGCAGTACTTC
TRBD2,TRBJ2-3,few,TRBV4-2,CASSQDQAGGPDTQYF,TGTGCCAGCAGCCAAGATCAAGCGGGAGGGCCAGATACGCAGTATTTT
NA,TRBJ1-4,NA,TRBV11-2,CASSLDLGEKLFF,TGTGCCAGCAGCTTAGACCTGGGCGAAAAACTGTTTTTT
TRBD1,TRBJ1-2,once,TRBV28,CASSLEGRGLDGYTF,TGTGCCAGCAGTTTAGAGGGCAGGGGGCTCGATGGCTACACCTTC
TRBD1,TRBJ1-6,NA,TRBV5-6,CASSFQGGLASPLHF,TGTGCCAGCAGCTTCCAGGGGGGTTTAGCTTCACCCCTCCACTTT
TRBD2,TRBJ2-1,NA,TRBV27,CASSIGLAGGNSYNEQFF,TGTGCCAGCAGTATCGGACTAGCGGGAGGTAACTCCTACAATGAGCAGTTCTTC
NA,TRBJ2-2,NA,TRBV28,CASSSQGGGTGELFF,TGTGCCAGCAGTTCCCAGGGAGGGGGCACCGGGGAGCTGTTTTTT
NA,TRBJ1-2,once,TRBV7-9,CASSLADRNNIGYTF,TGTGCCAGCAGCTTAGCGGACAGAAACAACATTGGCTACACCTTC
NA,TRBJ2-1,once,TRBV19,CASSITVSSYNEQFF,TGTGCCAGTAGTATTACGGTTAGCTCCTACAATGAGCAGTTCTTC
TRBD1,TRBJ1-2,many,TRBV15,CATSRGTGGGHYGYTF,TGTGCCACCAGCAGAGGGACAGGGGGGGGCCACTATGGCTACACCTTC
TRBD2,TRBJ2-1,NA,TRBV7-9,CASSRIPGGRDNEQFF,TGTGCCAGCAGCCGTATTCCGGGAGGGAGGGACAATGAGCAGTTCTTC
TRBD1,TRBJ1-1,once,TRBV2,CASSEVQGYTEAFF,TGTGCCAGCAGTGAGGTACAGGGGTACACTGAAGCTTTCTTT
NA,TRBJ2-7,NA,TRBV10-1,CASSATGTPEPYEQYF,TGCGCCAGCAGCGCCACCGGGACTCCCGAACCTTACGAGCAGTACTTC
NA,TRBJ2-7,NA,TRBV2,CASRGRNEQYF,TGTGCCAGCAGAGGGAGAAACGAGCAGTACTTC
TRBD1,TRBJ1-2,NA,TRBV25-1,CASNGQGYYGYTF,TGTGCCAGCAACGGACAGGGATACTATGGCTACACCTTC
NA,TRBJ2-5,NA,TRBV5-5,CASSSLGLGETQYF,TGTGCCAGCAGCTCCCTAGGACTGGGGGAGACCCAGTACTTC